This record covers a single T cell receptor beta chain. Its target is not known. The data are from a study of metastatic and nonmetastatic thyroid tumors. Study-level background: Across blood and tumor or nodule tissue, repertoires from malignant and benign thyroid patients were compared with one another. Study-level points and caveats: Relative to benign nodules, malignant thyroid tumors were reportedly characterized by significantly elevated TCR beta diversity in blood and tumor.

Thyroid surgery was preceded by no treatment in any patient. TCRdb recomputed clones from the PCR reads via MiXCR. The sample includes about 33,000 clones, approximately 10% of them seen just once. V lost 4 bases and J 1 base, leaving 14 bases between the germline ends. The CDR3 has 16 residues. The V gene's germline CDR1 is MNHEY and CDR2 SVGAGI. The sequence was obtained from a female donor with papillary thyroid cancer or a benign thyroid nodule (not recorded which). Some clones in this sample may be carry-over from other donors' samples. This rearrangement joins TRBV6-5 to TRBJ2-1; D unclear. What was sequenced was blood. The CDR3 spells CASSSSPCASYNEQFF. The CDR3 nucleotides read TGTGCCAGCAGTTCCTCTCCGTGCGCTTCCTACAATGAGCAGTTCTTC.